The 21 T cell receptor beta chains given below trace back to one sample, sequenced in a study of T-cell reconstitution after alpha-beta-depleted transplantation in children. A library of TCRbeta sequences, prepared with unique molecular identifiers, was generated. MiXCR, run by TCRdb on the PCR reads, gives a single entry per CDR3 protein. The table lists about 150,000 distinct CDR3 sequences, 8.8% of them singletons, with 15% to 20% in the top ten. Source: PBMCs, mostly from graft donor cells, taken 180 days after TCRalphabeta/CD19-depleted stem cell transplant. The receptors were gathered from a female patient aged 2 to 10 who had a stem cell transplant for congenital amegakaryocytic thrombocytopenia, so the T cells may come from the graft donor.

This clonotype appeared a few times. The chain carries TRBV11-2 and TRBJ2-7, with a tentative D call TRBD1 (6 bases). Germline V gene lookup returns CDR1 SGHAT and CDR2 FQNNGV. With 5 bases removed from V and 0 bases from J, the gap between germline ends came to 11 bases. This CDR3 has 14 residues. The CDR3: CASSIQGPSYEQYF. As DNA, the CDR3 is TGTGCCAGCAGCATACAGGGTCCCTCCTACGAGCAGTACTTC.

This clonotype has ten or more counts. The chain links TRBV20-1 to TRBJ1-6; 7 bases are a match to TRBD1. Germline CDR1 reads DFQATT; CDR2 reads SNEGSKA (reference sequence). The V segment lost 3 bases and the J segment 6 bases; nucleotides outside the gene matches: 5. CDR3 length: 14 residues. CDR3 in DNA: TGCAGTGCTAGGATCACAGGGGTTAATTCACCCCTCCACTTT. Protein: CSARITGVNSPLHF.

This clonotype was counted between two and nine times. The V gene is TRBV6-5, the J gene TRBJ2-3; TRBD1 agrees at 7 bases. The ends lost 0 bases at V and 6 bases at J; junction bases unmatched: 12. The CDR3 sequence is 17 residues long. Germline V gene sequence: CDR1 MNHEY, CDR2 SVGAGI. CDR3 DNA: TGTGCCAGCAGTTACTCCGCCTTGACAGGGAACGGCGATACGCAGTATTTT. Its translation is CASSYSALTGNGDTQYF.

In its sample, this clonotype was seen many times. The chain has TRBV6-2 or TRBV6-3 and TRBJ2-3, with TRBD2 matching 7 bases. The CDR3 spans 18 residues. The germline gives CDR1 MNHEY, CDR2 SVGEGT. V gave up 0 bases and J gave up 4 bases; unmatched junction bases: 13. The CDR3 spells CASSYSFLRGRISDTQYF. Written as DNA, the CDR3 is TGTGCCAGCAGTTACTCCTTTCTTCGCGGGAGAATTTCAGATACGCAGTATTTT.

The J gene is TRBJ2-1, the V gene TRBV12-3 or TRBV12-4; D call uncertain. V shed 6 bases and J shed 8 bases, with 14 bases lying between them. The CDR3 covers 13 residues. The DNA of the CDR3 is TGTGCCAGCAGGACCAACTCTAGGGATGAGCAGTTCTTC. Translated: CASRTNSRDEQFF.

This clonotype has a count of ten or more. The CDR3 DNA reads as TGCGCCAGCAGCTTCCTGGGTGTGGACACTGAAGCTTTCTTT. Translation gives CASSFLGVDTEAFF. The J gene is TRBJ1-1, the V gene TRBV5-1; D remains ambiguous. The V end was cut by 2 bases, the J end by 3 bases, with 11 bases between. The CDR3 extends over 14 amino acids. Per the germline V gene, CDR1 is SGHRS and CDR2 is YFSETQ.

This clonotype showed up many times. V and J are TRBV20-1 and TRBJ2-7, with D possibly TRBD2 on 5 matching bases. The CDR3 covers 15 residues. Trimming pared 3 bases from V and 6 bases from J, leaving 21 bases between. CDR1 is DFQATT, CDR2 SNEGSKA, per germline (reference sequence). The CDR3 is CSASPPSGPSGEQYF. For the CDR3, the DNA is TGCAGTGCTAGTCCCCCCAGCGGACCCTCCGGCGAGCAGTACTTC.

This clonotype was seen many times. This rearrangement joins TRBV11-1 to TRBJ2-7, with D perhaps matching TRBD1 (6 bases). This CDR3 contains 14 residues. Germline-derived CDR1 and CDR2 are SGHAT and FQDESV (reference sequence). V dropped 7 bases and J dropped 3 bases, with 16 bases sitting between them. The chain's CDR3 is CASNQQGRDYEQYF. In nucleotides, the CDR3 is TGTGCCAGCAACCAACAGGGTAGAGACTACGAGCAGTACTTC.

Details on this clonotype: One end of the junction is discordant with germline, which a read error may explain. CDR3 sequence (DNA): TGTGCCAGCAGCAAGACAAGGTACAGGGCCACCTCCTCCCACGAGCAGTACTTC. Its translation: CASSKTRYRATSSHEQYF. V is TRBV28 and J is TRBJ2-7; D may be TRBD1 (6 bases). CDR1 MDHEN and CDR2 SYDVKM come from the germline V gene. The CDR3 loop spans 18 amino acids. The whole variable domain, filled in from reference TRBV28 and TRBJ2-7, reads DVKVTQSSRYLVKRTGEKVFLECVQDMDHENMFWYRQDPGLGLRLIYFSYDVKMKEKGDIPEGYSVSREKKERFSLILESASTNQTSMYLCASSKTRYRATSSHEQYFGPGTRLTVT.

In this sample, this clonotype turned up a few times. The chain uses TRBV6-1 and TRBJ2-1; D gene ambiguous. The CDR3 extends over 13 amino acids. V was pared by 1 base and J by 12 bases, with 13 bases between. Germline V CDR1 and CDR2: MNHNS, SASEGT. CDR3 sequence (DNA): TGTGCCAGCAGTGAAGTGGGCCCCTCTTCGCAGTTCTTC. This gives the protein CASSEVGPSSQFF.

In its sample, this clonotype was seen a few times. This rearrangement joins TRBV6-1 to TRBJ1-2, with 7 bases fitting TRBD1. This CDR3 has 14 amino acids. Looked up from germline, CDR1 is MNHNS and CDR2 is SASEGT. V shed 7 bases and J 2 bases; nucleotides not matched to a gene: 7. Here the CDR3 reads CASTDREKNYGYTF. The CDR3 region has the DNA TGTGCCAGCACAGACAGGGAGAAGAACTATGGCTACACCTTC.

There are many counts of this clonotype. The rearrangement links TRBV24-1 to TRBJ2-2; unclear D gene. Germline CDR1 reads KGHDR; CDR2 reads SFDVKD. There are 13 residues in the CDR3. The germline V and J ends were trimmed by 7 bases and 4 bases, with 9 bases remaining between them. CDR3 protein: CATRMDGTGELFF. CDR3 in DNA: TGTGCCACCAGAATGGACGGCACCGGGGAGCTGTTTTTT.

This clonotype was counted between two and nine times. The chain joins TRBV5-1 to TRBJ1-2; D may be TRBD1 (5 bases). Germline V lookup: CDR1 SGHRS, CDR2 YFSETQ. Trimming cost V 5 bases and J 5 bases, with 22 bases left between them. The CDR3 extends over 16 amino acids. The CDR3 reads CASRAGPSGGLYGYTF. The DNA for the CDR3 is TGCGCCAGCAGAGCCGGCCCTAGTGGGGGTTTATATGGCTACACCTTC.

In this sample, this clonotype turned up many times. The chain uses TRBV2 and TRBJ2-2; D gene unclear. Germline V gene lookup returns CDR1 SNHLY and CDR2 FYNNEI. The CDR3 extends over 17 amino acids. The ends were cut back, 6 bases at V and 7 bases at J, with 24 bases in the middle. The CDR3 region is CASRERPKRDVGGELFF. DNA for the CDR3: TGTGCCAGCAGGGAAAGGCCCAAGCGCGACGTGGGCGGGGAGCTGTTTTTT. The full variable domain, in which reference TRBV2 and TRBJ2-2 provide the parts outside the CDR3, is EPEVTQTPSHQVTQMGQEVILRCVPISNHLYFYWYRQILGQKVEFLVSFYNNEISEKSEIFDDQFSVERPDGSNFTLKIRSTKLEDSAMYFCASRERPKRDVGGELFFGEGSRLTVL.

CDR3 amino acids: CASSPPRVDRGTDTQYF. The CDR3 DNA follows: TGTGCCAGCAGCCCACCCCGTGTGGACAGGGGTACGGATACGCAGTATTTT. The chain employs TRBV7-9 and TRBJ2-3; 9 bases fit TRBD1. The CDR3 covers 17 residues. Germline V CDR1 and CDR2: SEHNR, FQNEAQ (reference sequence). After removal of 5 bases from V and 6 bases from J, the junction contained 15 bases not matched to a gene.

This clonotype was seen ten or more times. CDR3 region: CASSTRQTSGANVLTF. The CDR3 bases are TGCGCCAGCAGCACCAGACAGACCTCTGGGGCCAACGTCCTGACTTTC. V usage is TRBV5-1 and J usage is TRBJ2-6, with D tentatively TRBD1 (5 bases). The CDR3 spans 16 residues. CDR1 is SGHRS and CDR2 is YFSETQ in the germline V gene. The V end was cut by 4 bases, the J end by 0 bases, with 11 bases between. Full variable domain (missing parts from reference TRBV5-1 and TRBJ2-6): KAGVTQTPRYLIKTRGQQVTLSCSPISGHRSVSWYQQTPGQGLQFLFEYFSETQRNKGNFPGRFSGRQFSNSRSEMNVSTLELGDSALYLCASSTRQTSGANVLTFGAGSRLTVL.

In its sample, this clonotype was seen many times. The chain uses TRBV20-1 and TRBJ1-4; no clear D. The CDR3 is 15 amino acids. V was cut by 0 bases and J by 8 bases, with 16 bases left in between. CDR1 and CDR2 from the germline V gene are DFQATT and SNEGSKA (reference sequence). The CDR3 DNA reads TGCAGTGCTAGAGAGGGGAGCTCGGGCATGGAAAAACTGTTTTTT. Translation: CSAREGSSGMEKLFF.

This clonotype was counted at least ten times. V is TRBV12-3 or TRBV12-4 and J is TRBJ1-3; 7 nucleotides line up with TRBD1. The CDR3 consists of 14 residues. Unmatched junction bases numbered 7, after V lost 6 bases and J lost 5 bases. The CDR3 here is CASRFQGVRNTIYF. Written as DNA, the CDR3 is TGTGCCAGCAGATTCCAGGGGGTTAGAAACACCATATATTTT.

V and J are TRBV12-3 or TRBV12-4 and TRBJ2-7; 9 bases map to TRBD2. This CDR3 is 12 amino acids long. Losses at the gene ends were 7 bases for V and 7 bases for J; bases not matched to a gene: 5. CDR3: CASNRAGGEQYF. The CDR3 coding sequence is TGTGCCAGCAACCGAGCGGGAGGTGAGCAGTACTTC.

The chain uses TRBV29-1 and TRBJ1-2; maybe TRBD1 (5 bases). CDR3 length: 11 amino acids. Germline CDR1 and CDR2: SQVTM and ANQGSEA. V lost 4 bases to trimming and J lost 7 bases, with 10 bases between them. CDR3: CSVGQGPGYTF. Here the CDR3 DNA reads TGCAGCGTTGGCCAGGGTCCTGGCTACACCTTC.

This clonotype was seen only a few times. The DNA of the CDR3 is TGCGCCAGCAGCTCGACAGGGAACTATGGCTACACCTTC. Its protein is CASSSTGNYGYTF. The gene calls are TRBV5-1 and TRBJ1-2; the match to TRBD1 covers 7 bases. Germline CDR1 is SGHRS and CDR2 is YFSETQ. The CDR3 is made up of 13 amino acids. V lost 3 bases, J lost 2 bases, and 1 base stayed unmatched.